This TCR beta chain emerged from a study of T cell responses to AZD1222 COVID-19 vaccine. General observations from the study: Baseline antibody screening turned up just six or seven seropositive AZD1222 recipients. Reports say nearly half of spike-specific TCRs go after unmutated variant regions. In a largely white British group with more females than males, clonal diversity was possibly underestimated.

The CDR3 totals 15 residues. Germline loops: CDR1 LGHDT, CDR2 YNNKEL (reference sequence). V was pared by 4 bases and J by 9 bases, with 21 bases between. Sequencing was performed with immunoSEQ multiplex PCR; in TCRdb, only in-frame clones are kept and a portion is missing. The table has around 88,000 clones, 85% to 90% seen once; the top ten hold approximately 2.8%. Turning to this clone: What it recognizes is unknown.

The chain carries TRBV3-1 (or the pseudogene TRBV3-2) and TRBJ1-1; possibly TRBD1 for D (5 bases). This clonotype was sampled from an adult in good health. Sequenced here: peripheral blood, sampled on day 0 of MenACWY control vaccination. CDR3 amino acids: CASSPGVWPAPQAFF. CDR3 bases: TGTGCCAGCAGCCCGGGGGTCTGGCCGGCTCCGCAAGCTTTCTTT.